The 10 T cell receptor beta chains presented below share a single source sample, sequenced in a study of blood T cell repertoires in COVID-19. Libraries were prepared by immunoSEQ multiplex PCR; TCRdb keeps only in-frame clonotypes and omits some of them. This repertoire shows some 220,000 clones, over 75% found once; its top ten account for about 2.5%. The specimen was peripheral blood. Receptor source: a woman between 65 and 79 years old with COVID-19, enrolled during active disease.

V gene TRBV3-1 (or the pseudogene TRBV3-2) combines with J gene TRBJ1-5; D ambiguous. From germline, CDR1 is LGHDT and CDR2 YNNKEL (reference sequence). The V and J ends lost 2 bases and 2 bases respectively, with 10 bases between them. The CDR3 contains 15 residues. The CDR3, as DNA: TGTGCCAGCAGCCAAAAACCTACGGGCAATCAGCCCCAGCATTTT. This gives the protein CASSQKPTGNQPQHF.

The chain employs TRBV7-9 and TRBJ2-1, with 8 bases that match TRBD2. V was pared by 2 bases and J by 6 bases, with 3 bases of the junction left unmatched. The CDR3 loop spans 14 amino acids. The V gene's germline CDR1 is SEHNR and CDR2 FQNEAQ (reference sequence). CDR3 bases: TGTGCCAGCAGCTTACCGGGACTAGTCAATGAGCAGTTCTTC. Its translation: CASSLPGLVNEQFF.

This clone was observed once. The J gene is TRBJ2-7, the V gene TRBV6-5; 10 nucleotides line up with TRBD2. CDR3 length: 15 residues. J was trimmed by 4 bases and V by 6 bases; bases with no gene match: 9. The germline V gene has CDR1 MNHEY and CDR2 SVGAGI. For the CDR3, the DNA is TGTGCCAGCAGCCCAACTAGCGGGAACTGGTACGAGCAGTACTTC. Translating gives CASSPTSGNWYEQYF.

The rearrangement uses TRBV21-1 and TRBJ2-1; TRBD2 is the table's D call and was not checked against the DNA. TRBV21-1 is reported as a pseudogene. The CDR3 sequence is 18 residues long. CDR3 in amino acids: CASSNLGSSGDRYNEQFF. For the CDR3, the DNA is TGTGCCAGCAGCAACTTAGGGAGTAGCGGAGACCGTTACAATGAGCAGTTCTTC.

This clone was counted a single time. CDR3 sequence (DNA): TGTGCCATCAGTGACACAGGGGATTCACCCCTCCACTTT. Translating it yields CAISDTGDSPLHF. The genes are TRBV10-3 and TRBJ1-6; 7 bases fit TRBD1. The CDR3 covers 13 residues. The V gene end was trimmed by 3 bases and the J gene end by 8 bases; junction bases not matched to a gene: 1. Germline CDR1 ENHRY, CDR2 SYGVKD.

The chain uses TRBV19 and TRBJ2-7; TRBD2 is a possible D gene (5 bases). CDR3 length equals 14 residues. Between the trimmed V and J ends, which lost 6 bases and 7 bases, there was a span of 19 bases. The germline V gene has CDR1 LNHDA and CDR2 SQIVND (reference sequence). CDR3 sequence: CASRINDPGGEQYF. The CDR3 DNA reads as TGTGCCAGTAGGATAAACGACCCGGGCGGGGAGCAGTACTTC.

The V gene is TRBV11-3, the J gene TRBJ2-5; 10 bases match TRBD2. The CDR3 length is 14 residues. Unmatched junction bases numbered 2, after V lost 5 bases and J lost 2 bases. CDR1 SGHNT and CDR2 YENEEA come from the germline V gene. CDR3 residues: CASSRTSGQETQYF. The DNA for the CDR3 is TGTGCCAGCAGCCGGACTAGCGGACAAGAGACCCAGTACTTC.

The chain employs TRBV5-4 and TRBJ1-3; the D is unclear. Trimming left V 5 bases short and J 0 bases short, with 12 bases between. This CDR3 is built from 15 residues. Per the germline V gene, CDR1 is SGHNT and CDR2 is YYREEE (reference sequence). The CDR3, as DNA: TGTGCCAGCAGACCTGACACGAGCTCTGGAAACACCATATATTTT. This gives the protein CASRPDTSSGNTIYF.

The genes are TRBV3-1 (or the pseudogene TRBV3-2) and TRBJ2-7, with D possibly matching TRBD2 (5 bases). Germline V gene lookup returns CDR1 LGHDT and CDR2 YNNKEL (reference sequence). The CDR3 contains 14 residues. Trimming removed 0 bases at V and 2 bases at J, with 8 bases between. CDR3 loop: CASSQEDSAYEQYF. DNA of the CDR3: TGTGCCAGCAGCCAAGAGGACTCCGCCTACGAGCAGTACTTC.

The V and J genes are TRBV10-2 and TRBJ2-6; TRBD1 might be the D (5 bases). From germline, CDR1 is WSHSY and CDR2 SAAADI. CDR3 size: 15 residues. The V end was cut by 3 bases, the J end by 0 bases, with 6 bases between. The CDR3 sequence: CASSEGVSGANVLTF. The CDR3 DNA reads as TGCGCCAGCAGTGAAGGGGTCTCTGGGGCCAACGTCCTGACTTTC.